This T cell receptor beta chain was sequenced for a study of cytomegalovirus exposure and HLA in healthy donors. Study as a whole: Counted in an early data release were approximately 85 million unique TCRs from HLA-typed donors. Study results and limitations: Some TCR beta chains (roughly 160 of them) were listed as cytomegalovirus-associated. The later analysis indicated that the majority of CMV-associated TCR beta chains appeared HLA-restricted.

Losses at the gene ends were 3 bases for V and 7 bases for J; bases not matched to a gene: 6. CDR1 is MGHRA and CDR2 is YSYEKL in the germline V gene. CDR3 length: 16 amino acids. Details on this clone: Its antigen is not identified.

Primers: 60 Vbeta forward and 13 Jbeta reverse. Method: immunoSEQ multiplex PCR; TCRdb's copy keeps in-frame clones and lacks some. The sample carries some 150,000 clones, approximately 79% recorded once. The sequencing sample was made of PBMCs. The sequence derives from a man in his fifties or sixties in good health and CMV-seropositive. The chain couples TRBV4-1 to TRBJ1-6; TRBD1 agrees at 10 bases. The CDR3 DNA follows: TGCGCCAGCAGCCACGCCAAGGGACAGGGGAATTCACCCCTCCACTTT. Translated, it gives CASSHAKGQGNSPLHF.